Each of the 5 T cell receptor beta chains below was sequenced from the same sample in a study of blood T cell repertoires in COVID-19. Sequenced by immunoSEQ multiplex PCR; TCRdb stores in-frame clones only, minus some. The sample has 200,000 to 250,000 clones; roughly 90% are singletons. The sequenced material came from PBMCs or T cells enriched from blood (not recorded which). The receptor set was obtained from a woman aged 40-49 years with acute COVID-19.

In this sample, this clone turned up a few times. V usage is TRBV29-1 and J usage is TRBJ1-2; D not certain. V shed 4 bases and J shed 7 bases, with 22 bases lying between them. The V gene's germline CDR1 is SQVTM and CDR2 ANQGSEA. This CDR3 contains 15 residues. The CDR3 region is CSVGPQADNFRGYTF. The CDR3 nucleotides are TGCAGCGTTGGACCCCAGGCAGACAATTTTCGTGGCTACACCTTC. The whole variable domain, filled in from reference TRBV29-1 and TRBJ1-2, reads SAVISQKPSRDICQRGTSLTIQCQVDSQVTMMFWYRQQPGQSLTLIATANQGSEATYESGFVIDKFPISRPNLTFSTLTVSNMSPEDSSIYLCSVGPQADNFRGYTFGSGTRLTVV.

The V and J genes are TRBV2 and TRBJ2-3; 7 bases match TRBD2. The CDR3 has 16 residues. With 7 bases clipped from V and 3 bases from J, the junction kept 13 bases outside the gene matches. CDR1 and CDR2 (germline): SNHLY, FYNNEI. The CDR3 DNA is TGTGCCAGCATCGCTCGGGAGCGGGGTCTAACAGATACGCAGTATTTT. Its translation: CASIARERGLTDTQYF. Complete variable domain (other parts from reference TRBV2 and TRBJ2-3): EPEVTQTPSHQVTQMGQEVILRCVPISNHLYFYWYRQILGQKVEFLVSFYNNEISEKSEIFDDQFSVERPDGSNFTLKIRSTKLEDSAMYFCASIARERGLTDTQYFGPGTRLTVL.

This clone was observed a handful of times. The chain joins TRBV7-8 to TRBJ1-2; 8 bases agree with TRBD1. Trimming cost V 5 bases and J 2 bases; bases outside gene matches: 7. Germline V CDR1 and CDR2: SGHVS, FQNEAQ. The CDR3 runs 15 residues. The CDR3 spells CASSIRTGTNYGYTF. In nucleotides, the CDR3 is TGTGCCAGCAGCATAAGGACAGGGACCAACTATGGCTACACCTTC.

This clone was recorded only once. This chain connects TRBV14 to TRBJ1-2, with 10 bases aligning to TRBD1. Germline V lookup: CDR1 SGHDN, CDR2 FVKESK. The CDR3 extends over 18 amino acids. J was trimmed by 4 bases and V by 1 base; bases with no gene match: 12. This CDR3 is CASSQGPGTGVPRYGYTF. The CDR3 DNA sequence: TGTGCCAGCAGCCAAGGTCCCGGGACAGGGGTCCCCCGCTATGGCTACACCTTC.

This chain connects TRBV10-3 to TRBJ1-1; TRBD1 aligns across 9 bases. Germline V gene lookup returns CDR1 ENHRY and CDR2 SYGVKD. Unmatched junction bases numbered 3, after V lost 0 bases and J lost 4 bases. The CDR3 is 15 amino acids. The chain's CDR3 is CAISESDRGSTEAFF. CDR3 sequence (DNA): TGTGCCATCAGTGAGTCGGACAGGGGAAGCACTGAAGCTTTCTTT.